Listed below are T cell receptor beta chains from one sample, sequenced in a study of cytomegalovirus exposure and HLA in healthy donors. Profiled with immunoSEQ multiplex PCR; TCRdb holds only in-frame clones, not every one. Among 160,000 or so clones, over 80% were seen once, and the ten largest hold around 1.6%. The specimen was PBMCs. The source of these receptors is a young woman in good health and CMV-seronegative. CDR3s include the opening cysteine and the closing phenylalanine or tryptophan. D genes are given only for firm matches. Size tells how often a clone was seen (once, few, many) or the class of an expanded clone, and some rows leave it out.

cdr3_aa cdr3_nt v_call clone_size j_call d_call
CASSPIQGSQPQHF TGTGCCAGCAGTCCGATACAGGGTTCTCAGCCCCAGCATTTT TRBV27 . TRBJ1-5 .
CAWSAGQGGDTQYF TGTGCCTGGAGCGCGGGACAGGGGGGAGATACGCAGTATTTT TRBV30 . TRBJ2-3 TRBD1
CASSLGGLNTEAFF TGTGCCAGCAGTTTGGGAGGTCTGAACACTGAAGCTTTCTTT TRBV28 . TRBJ1-1 .
CASRDRGQNTEAFF TGTGCCAGCCGGGACAGGGGGCAGAACACTGAAGCTTTCTTT TRBV18 . TRBJ1-1 TRBD1
CASSQWGLAGETQYF TGTGCCAGCAGCCAATGGGGACTAGCGGGTGAGACCCAGTACTTC TRBV7-2 . TRBJ2-5 TRBD2
CASSLGQSGSGNTIYF TGTGCCAGCAGCTTAGGACAGTCCGGCTCTGGAAACACCATATATTTT TRBV7-3 . TRBJ1-3 .
CASSPGESSYNEQFF TGTGCCAGCAGCCCCGGAGAGAGCTCCTACAATGAGCAGTTCTTC TRBV7-9 . TRBJ2-1 .
CASSTGVSNEQFF TGTGCCAGCAGCACCGGGGTTTCGAATGAGCAGTTCTTC TRBV7-7 . TRBJ2-1 .
CASSLDRRADTQYF TGTGCCAGCAGCTTAGATCGGAGGGCAGATACGCAGTATTTT TRBV11-3 . TRBJ2-3 .
CASSLLAGAPSMNTEAFF TGTGCCAGCAGCTTACTGGCAGGGGCCCCCTCAATGAACACTGAAGCTTTCTTT TRBV5-6 . TRBJ1-1 .
CASSWDRVSYGYTF TGTGCCAGCAGTTGGGACAGGGTGTCCTATGGCTACACCTTC TRBV27 . TRBJ1-2 TRBD1
CASRYGGGGSYNEQFF TGTGCCAGCAGATACGGCGGGGGGGGGTCCTACAATGAGCAGTTCTTC TRBV6-5 . TRBJ2-1 TRBD2
CASSLHGGAYNEQFF TGTGCCAGCAGCTTACACGGGGGGGCCTACAATGAGCAGTTCTTC TRBV13 . TRBJ2-1 TRBD2
CASSQQGSNTEAFF TGTGCCAGCAGCCAACAGGGGTCGAACACTGAAGCTTTCTTT TRBV7-9 . TRBJ1-1 TRBD1
CASSPRSYGETQYF TGTGCCAGCAGCCCGCGTTCATACGGAGAGACCCAGTACTTC TRBV7-9 . TRBJ2-5 .
CASSSGLAGGLSYNEQFF TGCGCCAGCAGCTCCGGACTAGCGGGGGGGCTCTCCTACAATGAGCAGTTCTTC TRBV5-1 . TRBJ2-1 TRBD2
CASSLTMNTEAFF TGTGCCAGCAGCTTAACCATGAACACTGAAGCTTTCTTT TRBV7-3 . TRBJ1-1 .
CATRTGGWDEQYF TGTGCCACCCGGACAGGGGGCTGGGACGAGCAGTACTTC TRBV2 . TRBJ2-7 TRBD1
CASSLDRGSYEQYF TGTGCCAGCAGCTTAGACAGGGGCTCCTACGAGCAGTACTTC TRBV7-7 . TRBJ2-7 TRBD1
CASSGGDREAFF TGTGCCAGCAGCGGAGGGGACAGAGAAGCTTTCTTT TRBV11-3 . TRBJ1-1 TRBD1
CASSLTGGTGTDFSYGYTF TGCGCCAGCAGCTTGACAGGAGGAACCGGGACAGATTTTTCATATGGCTACACCTTC TRBV5-1 . TRBJ1-2 TRBD1
CASRGTDNEKLFF TGTGCCAGCCGCGGAACCGACAATGAAAAACTGTTTTTT TRBV28 . TRBJ1-4 .
CASSEVITGLIKPQHF TGCGCCAGCAGTGAGGTTATAACAGGCCTTATTAAGCCCCAGCATTTT TRBV10-1 . TRBJ1-5 .
CASSYNWDSYYGYTF TGTGCCAGCAGTTACAACTGGGACAGTTACTATGGCTACACCTTC TRBV6-5 . TRBJ1-2 TRBD1
CASSTDRHIQYF TGTGCCAGCAGCACAGACAGGCACATTCAGTACTTC TRBV6-5 . TRBJ2-4 .
CASRPGQGGGSPLHF TGTGCCAGCAGACCCGGACAGGGCGGGGGTTCACCCCTCCACTTT TRBV28 few TRBJ1-6 TRBD1
CASSSAGDLNTEAFF TGCGCCAGCAGCTCCGCAGGGGACCTGAACACTGAAGCTTTCTTT TRBV5-1 . TRBJ1-1 .
CSARALNTIYF TGCAGTGCTAGGGCCTTGAACACCATATATTTT TRBV20-1 . TRBJ1-3 .
CASSFPGDPSYEQYF TGTGCCAGCAGTTTTCCTGGAGACCCCTCCTACGAGCAGTACTTC TRBV28 . TRBJ2-7 .
CASSLAGGLETQYF TGTGCCAGCAGCTTGGCGGGGGGGTTGGAGACCCAGTACTTC TRBV5-4 once TRBJ2-5 TRBD2